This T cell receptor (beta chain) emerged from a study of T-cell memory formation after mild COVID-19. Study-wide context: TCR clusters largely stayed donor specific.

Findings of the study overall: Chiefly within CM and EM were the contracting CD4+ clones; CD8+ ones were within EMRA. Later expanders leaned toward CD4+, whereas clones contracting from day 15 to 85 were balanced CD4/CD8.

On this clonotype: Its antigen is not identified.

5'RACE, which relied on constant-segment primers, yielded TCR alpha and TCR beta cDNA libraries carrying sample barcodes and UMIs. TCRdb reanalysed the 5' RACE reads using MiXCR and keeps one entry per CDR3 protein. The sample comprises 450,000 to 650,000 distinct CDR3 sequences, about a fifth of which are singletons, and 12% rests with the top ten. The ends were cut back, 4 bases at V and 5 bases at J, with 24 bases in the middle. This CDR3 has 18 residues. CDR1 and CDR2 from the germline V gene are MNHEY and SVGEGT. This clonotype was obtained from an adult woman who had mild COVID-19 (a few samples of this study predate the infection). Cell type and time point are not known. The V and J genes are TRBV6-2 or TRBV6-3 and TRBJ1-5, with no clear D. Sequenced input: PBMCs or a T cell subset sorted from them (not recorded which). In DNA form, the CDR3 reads TGTGCCAGCAGTTTTACTCATTCGACACGAGGAGGTTATCAGCCCCAGCATTTT. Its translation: CASSFTHSTRGGYQPQHF.